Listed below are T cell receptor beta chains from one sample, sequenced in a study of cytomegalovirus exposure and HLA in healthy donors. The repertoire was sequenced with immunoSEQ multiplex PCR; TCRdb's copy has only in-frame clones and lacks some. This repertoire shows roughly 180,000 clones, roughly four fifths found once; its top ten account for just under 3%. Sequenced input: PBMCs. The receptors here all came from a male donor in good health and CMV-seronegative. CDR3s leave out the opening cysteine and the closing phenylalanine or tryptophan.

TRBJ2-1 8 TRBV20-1 SAKQDEQF
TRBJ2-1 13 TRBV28 ASRHTSGSWDEQF
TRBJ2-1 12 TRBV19 ATTREGQYNEQF
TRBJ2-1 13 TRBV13 ASSTGLAFSYEQF
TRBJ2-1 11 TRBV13 ASSLGLNNEQF
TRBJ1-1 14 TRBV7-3 ASSPQPITADTEAF
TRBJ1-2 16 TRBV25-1 ASSGIKGAHPSEYGYT
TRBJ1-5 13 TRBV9 ASSWGLGSNQPQH
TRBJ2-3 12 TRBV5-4 ASSLGAVTDTQY
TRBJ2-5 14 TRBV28 ASSDAPESTGETQY
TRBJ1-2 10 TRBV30 AWSTGERGYT
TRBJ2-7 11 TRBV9 ASSAGGPNEQY
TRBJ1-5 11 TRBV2 AGRTGDGQPQH
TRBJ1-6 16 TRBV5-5 ASSPGGSRSSYNSPLH
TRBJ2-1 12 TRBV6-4 ASSDGTGGNEQF
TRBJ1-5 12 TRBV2 ASRRTGGSQPQH
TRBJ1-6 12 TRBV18 ASSPVTDNSPLH
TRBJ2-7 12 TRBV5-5 ASTPYGLTYEQY
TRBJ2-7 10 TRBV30 AWSVDYAEQY
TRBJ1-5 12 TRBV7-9 SSSLGDSNQPQH
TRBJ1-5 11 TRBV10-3 AISEGVNQPQH
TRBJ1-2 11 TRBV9 ASSVDRDYGYT
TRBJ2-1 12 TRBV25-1 ATMGLVGTDEQF